This T cell receptor (beta chain) was observed in a study of OX40 agonist ivuxolimab in advanced cancers. Study-wide results and caveats: Within 6 weeks, CD4+ and CD8+ blood T cells expanded clonally at 0.1 to 3.0 mg/kg. The 0.1-3.0 mg/kg partial responders had among the lowest clonal expansion. Some nonresponders likewise displayed low normalized T-cell clonal expansion.

Note on this clone: Its target is not known.

Clones were sequenced by immunoSEQ multiplex PCR, and TCRdb holds only the in-frame ones, with some missing. The data show about 72,000 clones, around 87% seen once. The CDR3 covers 15 residues. The V gene lost 0 bases and the J gene lost 1 base, with 7 bases spanning the gap. CDR1 LNHNV and CDR2 YYDKDF come from the germline V gene (reference sequence). This chain joins TRBV15 and TRBJ2-1, with a tentative D call TRBD2 (5 bases). Sequenced here: CD4+ or CD8+ T cells sorted from blood, sampled in a trial of the OX40 agonist ivuxolimab. The sequence was collected from an adult with an advanced solid tumor such as melanoma, head and neck, liver or kidney cancer. This CDR3 reads CATSRDRGSYNEQFF. The CDR3 DNA sequence: TGTGCCACCAGCAGAGATCGGGGTTCCTACAATGAGCAGTTCTTC.